The TCR beta chain described here comes from a study of cytomegalovirus exposure and HLA in healthy donors. With 60 Vbeta and 13 Jbeta primers, the PCR was carried out. Sequencing used immunoSEQ multiplex PCR; TCRdb keeps in-frame clones, though not all of them. The repertoire includes over 150,000 clones, over 80% of them detected once, and around 1.7% sits in the top ten. The germline gives CDR1 SGDLS, CDR2 YYNGEE. The ends lost 3 bases at V and 3 bases at J; junction bases unmatched: 4. The CDR3 spans 15 residues. The chain joins TRBV9 to TRBJ2-2; 8 bases are a match to TRBD1. Sequenced sample: PBMCs. The clonotype originates from a man aged 50-60 years in good health and CMV-seronegative. CDR3 in amino acids: CASSGRQGYTGELFF. CDR3 coding DNA: TGTGCCAGCAGCGGGAGACAGGGGTACACCGGGGAGCTGTTTTTT.